This T cell receptor beta chain was obtained from a study of response to subunit inactivated influenza vaccine. Study-level results: It was the authors' suggestion that each seasonal influenza vaccination recruits few new T cells.

Germline assignment: CDR1 SGHAT and CDR2 FQNNGV. The CDR3 extends over 16 amino acids. Losses at the gene ends were 5 bases for V and 0 bases for J; bases not matched to a gene: 6. Concerning this clonotype itself: Its antigen is undetermined.

TCRdb called the RT-PCR reads again in MiXCR, with one record for every CDR3 protein. The table has hundreds of thousands of distinct CDR3 sequences, approximately 15% seen once. This sequence was found in a man aged 50 or older who received an inactivated influenza vaccine. Sequences were derived from PBMCs from blood, sampled around two weeks before vaccination. This chain links TRBV11-2 with TRBJ2-4, with 8 positions matching TRBD2. The CDR3 region is CASSPGGSLAKNIQYF. The CDR3 nucleotides are TGTGCCAGCAGCCCGGGGGGGAGCCTAGCCAAAAACATTCAGTACTTC.